The 23 T cell receptor beta chains presented below share a single source sample, sequenced in a study of glioma-infiltrating T cells. TCR alpha and beta CDR3 regions were amplified from RNA using iRepertoire nested multiplex PCR. TCRdb reprocessed the multiplex PCR reads via MiXCR and lists one record per CDR3 protein. The table shows about 4,900 distinct CDR3 sequences, with roughly 30% occurring only once. Material for sequencing was glioma tissue, nonneoplastic brain tissue, or PBMCs (not recorded which). The receptors shown here come from a human donor with low-grade glioma or glioblastoma, undergoing nonglioma brain surgery, or in good health (not recorded which).

By frequency in the sample, this clonotype is medium-sized. The chain couples TRBV27 to TRBJ1-6; 7 bases are a match to TRBD1. V trimming: 5 bases; J trimming: 0 bases; junction bases outside the gene matches: 4. The germline CDR1 and CDR2 sequences are MNHEY and SMNVEV (reference sequence). CDR3 length: 16 residues. In DNA form, the CDR3 reads TGTGCCAGCAGTCGACAGGGTTCCTCCTATAATTCACCCCTCCACTTT. Its protein is CASSRQGSSYNSPLHF.

This clonotype ranks as medium-sized. This chain links TRBV2 with TRBJ1-5; D ambiguous. V lost 4 bases, J lost 1 base, and 14 bases lay in between. The length of the CDR3 is 16 residues. Germline CDR1 SNHLY, CDR2 FYNNEI. The CDR3 DNA follows: TGTGCCAGCAGTGCCTTCGGAGTAGGGAGCAATCAGCCCCAGCATTTT. This sequence encodes CASSAFGVGSNQPQHF.

This clonotype is termed large. V gene TRBV27 combines with J gene TRBJ2-1; either TRBD1 or TRBD2 may fit D (5 bases each). The V gene lost 6 bases and the J gene lost 10 bases, with 22 bases spanning the gap. The germline gives CDR1 MNHEY, CDR2 SMNVEV (reference sequence). The CDR3 runs to 15 residues. CDR3 sequence reads: CASSLSRRGSTEQFF. The DNA of the CDR3 is TGTGCCAGCAGCCTCTCGCGACGGGGCAGTACGGAGCAGTTCTTC.

By proportion, this clonotype is medium-sized. This chain joins TRBV24-1 and TRBJ2-1, with D perhaps TRBD2 (6 bases). There are 15 residues in the CDR3. V lost 3 bases and J 5 bases, leaving 13 bases between the germline ends. Germline lookup yields CDR1 KGHDR and CDR2 SFDVKD. The CDR3 DNA reads as TGTGCCACCAGTGATCAGCGGGCAATTGACAATGAGCAGTTCTTC. Protein product: CATSDQRAIDNEQFF.

Turning to this clonotype: Here the CDR3 omits its conserved ending phenylalanine or tryptophan, so a read error is the likely source. The V call is TRBV6-1, the J call TRBJ2-7, with no clear D. This CDR3 is built from 13 residues. CDR1 MNHNS and CDR2 SASEGT come from the germline V gene. In DNA form, the CDR3 reads TGTGCCAGCAGCCCCTCTTTACTCTACCAGCAGTACGAC. Protein: CASSPSLLYQQYD.

The V and J genes are TRBV7-2 and TRBJ2-5; D gene unclear. Trimming took off 4 bases at V and 2 bases at J, with 11 bases between the two ends. There are 14 residues in the CDR3. Germline V gene lookup returns CDR1 SGHTA and CDR2 FQGNSA. The CDR3 DNA follows: TGTGCCAGCAGCTCTTGCACCGGACAAGAGACCCAGTACTTC. Amino acids: CASSSCTGQETQYF.

This clonotype has at least ten counts. The chain carries TRBV14 and TRBJ2-3; D gene uncertain. Germline-derived CDR1 and CDR2 are SGHDN and FVKESK. V was clipped by 4 bases and J by 2 bases, with 13 bases between them. CDR3 size: 15 residues. The CDR3 region has the DNA TGTGCCAGCAGCCCGACCTGGGTTTCCACAGATACGCAGTATTTT. This translates into CASSPTWVSTDTQYF.

This clonotype ranks as medium-sized. J is TRBJ2-1 and V is TRBV20-1; D remains ambiguous. The length of the CDR3 is 14 residues. Trimming shortened V by 3 bases and J by 0 bases, and 9 bases separated the two germline ends. Per germline, CDR1 DFQATT and CDR2 SNEGSKA (reference sequence). The CDR3 reads CSASAYSSYNEQFF. The CDR3, as DNA: TGCAGTGCTAGCGCCTATAGCTCCTACAATGAGCAGTTCTTC.

With respect to this clonotype: It may be a read error: a sequence one base away is much more abundant. The chain combines TRBV7-9 with TRBJ2-3, with D unresolved. Germline V CDR1 and CDR2: SEHNR, FQNEAQ (reference sequence). This CDR3 contains 16 residues. Trimming shortened V by 6 bases and J by 6 bases, and 22 bases separated the two germline ends. Here the CDR3 DNA reads TGTGCCAGCAGACGAATGAGCCTAACCGGTTGGGATACGCAGTATTTT. This sequence encodes CASRRMSLTGWDTQYF.

This clonotype is classed as medium-sized (0.01 to 0.1%). This chain uses TRBV10-3 with TRBJ1-2; the D gene is possibly TRBD1 (6 bases). The V gene lost 8 bases and the J gene lost 0 bases, with 16 bases spanning the gap. CDR1 ENHRY and CDR2 SYGVKD come from the germline V gene. There are 15 residues in the CDR3. CDR3 DNA sequence: TGTGCCATCTCTGGGGGAGGACAGACTAACTATGGCTACACCTTC. Its translation is CAISGGGQTNYGYTF.

Turning to this clonotype: A much more abundant neighbour one base away suggests this may be a read error. The V call is TRBV5-6, the J call TRBJ2-5; D is perhaps TRBD1 (5 bases). CDR1 and CDR2 (germline): SGHDT, YYEEEE. This CDR3 contains 16 residues. CDR3 sequence: CASSLGAAPPQDTQYF. CDR3 DNA: TGTGCCAGCAGCCTTGGGGCCGCCCCGCCTCAAGACACCCAGTACTTC. The full variable domain, with the rest looked up from reference TRBV5-6 and TRBJ2-5, is DAGVTQSPTHLIKTRGQQVTLRCSPKSGHDTVSWYQQALGQGPQFIFQYYEEEERQRGNFPDRFSGHQFPNYSSELNVNALLLGDSALYLCASSLGAAPPQDTQYFGPGTRLLVL.

This clonotype counts as medium-sized. The rearrangement links TRBV7-2 to TRBJ2-3, with TRBD1 identical over 9 bases. The CDR3 totals 15 residues. V gave up 6 bases and J gave up 0 bases; unmatched junction bases: 4. The V gene's germline CDR1 is SGHTA and CDR2 FQGNSA. The CDR3 protein is CASRGGTGSTDTQYF. CDR3 nucleotide sequence: TGTGCCAGCAGGGGGGGGACAGGGAGCACAGATACGCAGTATTTT.

Note on this clonotype: An end of the junction does not agree with germline; a read error may underlie this. In DNA, the CDR3 is TGCAGTGCTAGGACTGACAACACAGGTACGCAGTATTTT. Encoded protein: CSARTDNTGTQYF. The chain links TRBV20-1 to TRBJ2-3; possible D gene TRBD1, 5 bases. Germline CDR1 and CDR2: DFQATT and SNEGSKA (reference sequence). The CDR3 spans 13 residues.

This clonotype was seen many times. The chain employs TRBV7-9 and TRBJ1-1, with D perhaps matching TRBD1 (6 bases). CDR3 length: 15 residues. Germline CDR1 and CDR2: SEHNR and FQNEAQ (reference sequence). V dropped 5 bases and J dropped 5 bases, with 18 bases sitting between them. CDR3 DNA: TGTGCCAGCAGCGGGGAACAGGGCGGGTTGACTGAAGCTTTCTTT. The encoded protein is CASSGEQGGLTEAFF.

This clonotype showed up many times. V usage is TRBV5-1 and J usage is TRBJ2-3, with 9 bases aligning to TRBD1. The CDR3 spans 14 residues. V dropped 2 bases and J dropped 4; count of bases not matched to a gene: 2. CDR1 and CDR2 from the germline V gene are SGHRS and YFSETQ. In DNA form, the CDR3 reads TGCGCCAGCAGCTTACAGGGGGCGTCAGATACGCAGTATTTT. Its protein product is CASSLQGASDTQYF.

This clonotype was observed many times. This rearrangement joins TRBV10-3 to TRBJ2-1; D not certain. Germline loops: CDR1 ENHRY, CDR2 SYGVKD. The V and J ends lost 0 bases and 5 bases respectively, with 8 bases between them. The CDR3 totals 14 residues. CDR3 residues: CAISESIRNNEQFF. Written as DNA, the CDR3 is TGTGCCATCAGTGAGTCGATTCGAAACAATGAGCAGTTCTTC.

This clonotype counts as medium-sized (0.01 to 0.1%). The rearrangement uses TRBV20-1 and TRBJ1-5; the D gene is possibly TRBD1 (5 bases). CDR3 size: 16 residues. Germline V gives CDR1 DFQATT, CDR2 SNEGSKA (reference sequence). Between the trimmed V and J ends, which lost 5 bases and 5 bases, there was a span of 22 bases. The CDR3 region has the DNA TGCAGTGCTTTGACTGAGGGGCAGAAAGAGGATCAGCCCCAGCATTTT. It is translated as CSALTEGQKEDQPQHF.

This clonotype was counted at least ten times. The chain uses TRBV5-1 and TRBJ2-5, with 9 bases that match TRBD2. CDR1 SGHRS and CDR2 YFSETQ come from the germline V gene. Losses at the gene ends were 2 bases for V and 4 bases for J; bases not matched to a gene: 6. The CDR3 is 15 amino acids. DNA of the CDR3: TGCGCCAGCAGCTTAAATCTAGCGGGACGAGAGACCCAGTACTTC. This translates into CASSLNLAGRETQYF. The whole variable domain, remainder taken from reference TRBV5-1 and TRBJ2-5, is KAGVTQTPRYLIKTRGQQVTLSCSPISGHRSVSWYQQTPGQGLQFLFEYFSETQRNKGNFPGRFSGRQFSNSRSEMNVSTLELGDSALYLCASSLNLAGRETQYFGPGTRLLVL.

The chain uses TRBV6-2 or TRBV6-3 and TRBJ2-3, with 9 nucleotides matching TRBD2. The CDR3 extends over 17 amino acids. From germline, CDR1 is MNHEY and CDR2 SVGEGT. V shed 6 bases, J shed 2 bases, and the junction held 12 bases outside the gene matches. CDR3 protein: CASSIPGLATLTDTQYF. In DNA form, the CDR3 reads TGTGCCAGCAGCATTCCGGGACTAGCCACCCTCACAGATACGCAGTATTTT.

This clonotype is medium-sized by share. The chain joins TRBV4-1 to TRBJ2-2; the match to TRBD2 covers 13 bases. Per the germline V gene, CDR1 is MGHRA and CDR2 is YSYEKL. V was pared by 0 bases and J by 4 bases, with 5 bases of the junction left unmatched. The CDR3 contains 18 residues. CDR3 protein: CASSQDTSGGAITGELFF. The DNA for the CDR3 is TGCGCCAGCAGCCAAGATACTAGCGGGGGGGCCATCACCGGGGAGCTGTTTTTT.

Relative to its sample, this clonotype is medium-sized. V gene TRBV6-1 combines with J gene TRBJ2-7, with TRBD1 matching 9 bases. Germline CDR1 and CDR2: MNHNS and SASEGT. With V trimmed by 11 bases and J by 2 bases, 10 bases remained unmatched. This CDR3 is built from 14 residues. The CDR3 region is CAVRDREFPYEQYF. In DNA, the CDR3 is TGTGCCGTCCGGGACAGGGAATTCCCCTACGAGCAGTACTTC.

This clonotype is categorized as medium-sized. The V gene is TRBV7-9, the J gene TRBJ1-5; D not certain. V was clipped by 5 bases and J by 7 bases, with 9 bases between them. This CDR3 contains 12 residues. The germline CDR1 and CDR2 sequences are SEHNR and FQNEAQ (reference sequence). The CDR3, as DNA: TGTGCCAGCAGCCCGGAGGACCAGCCCCAGCATTTT. Translation gives CASSPEDQPQHF.

This rearrangement joins TRBV20-1 to TRBJ2-4; TRBD2 matches at 12 bases. V was pared by 0 bases and J by 9 bases, with 9 bases of the junction left unmatched. The CDR3 sequence is 16 residues long. Germline V gives CDR1 DFQATT, CDR2 SNEGSKA (reference sequence). CDR3 nucleotides: TGCAGTGCTAGAGATACGACTAGCGGGGGAGGTAGCATTCAGTACTTC. Amino acids: CSARDTTSGGGSIQYF.